Below are 32 T cell receptor beta chains sequenced from a single sample in a study of T cell changes during pregnancy in multiple sclerosis. Generated by immunoSEQ multiplex PCR, the TCRdb table keeps only in-frame clones and is missing some. The sample has 70,000 to 95,000 clones; around nine tenths are singletons. The sample in question was CD4+ T cells from peripheral blood mononuclear cells, obtained in the second trimester of pregnancy. These receptors all stem from a female donor with multiple sclerosis, enrolled in a pregnancy study.

The gene calls are TRBV10-3 and TRBJ1-2; 7 bases fit TRBD1. The ends lost 6 bases at V and 5 bases at J; junction bases unmatched: 9. The CDR3 totals 14 residues. Germline V gives CDR1 ENHRY, CDR2 SYGVKD. CDR3 nucleotides: TGTGCCATCAGAGGGGACAGTAGCTTATATGGCTACACCTTC. Its protein is CAIRGDSSLYGYTF.

The J gene is TRBJ1-2, the V gene TRBV7-2; TRBD1 is a possible D gene (6 bases). Germline V gene data show CDR1 as SGHTA and CDR2 as FQGNSA. The length of the CDR3 is 14 residues. With 2 bases removed from V and 4 bases from J, the gap between germline ends came to 11 bases. In nucleotides, the CDR3 is TGTGCCAGCAGCTTAATCGGACAGTTCTATGGCTACACCTTC. Translated: CASSLIGQFYGYTF.

This CDR3 reads CASSFLVLAGDHNNEQFF. DNA for the CDR3: TGTGCCAGCAGCTTCCTGGTTCTAGCGGGGGACCACAACAATGAGCAGTTCTTC. V is TRBV7-9 and J is TRBJ2-1; 10 bases match TRBD2. Trimming cost V 3 bases and J 5 bases; bases outside gene matches: 13. Germline CDR1 SEHNR, CDR2 FQNEAQ (reference sequence). The CDR3 consists of 18 residues.

V gene TRBV2 combines with J gene TRBJ2-2; 11 bases match TRBD2. J lost 6 bases, V lost 6 bases, and 3 bases had no gene match. Germline lookup yields CDR1 SNHLY and CDR2 FYNNEI. This CDR3 contains 14 residues. The CDR3 sequence is CASRLSGGAGELFF. The CDR3 nucleotides are TGTGCCAGCAGGCTTAGCGGGGGGGCCGGGGAGCTGTTTTTT.

V usage is TRBV5-1 and J usage is TRBJ2-2; the match to TRBD1 covers 9 bases. V trimming: 4 bases; J trimming: 7 bases; junction bases outside the gene matches: 8. This CDR3 is built from 15 residues. The germline gives CDR1 SGHRS, CDR2 YFSETQ. In DNA form, the CDR3 reads TGCGCCAGCAGCCCCGCCGACAGGGGGTACGGGGAGCTGTTTTTT. It is translated as CASSPADRGYGELFF.

V usage is TRBV29-1 and J usage is TRBJ2-7; TRBD1 matches 10 bases. The CDR3 is 14 amino acids. CDR1 and CDR2 from the germline V gene are SQVTM and ANQGSEA. V lost 6 bases and J lost 2; bases outside the gene matches: 7. CDR3 loop: CSVVRDRGAYEQYF. The CDR3 DNA is TGCAGCGTAGTCCGGGACAGGGGCGCCTACGAGCAGTACTTC.

The rearrangement links TRBV5-4 to TRBJ1-6; 7 nucleotides match TRBD1. Germline loops: CDR1 SGHNT, CDR2 YYREEE (reference sequence). This CDR3 spans 16 amino acids. After removal of 4 bases from V and 8 bases from J, the junction contained 12 bases not matched to a gene. The CDR3 DNA reads TGTGCCAGCAGCCGGGGGACAGAGGGTTTGGATTCACCCCTCCACTTT. It codes for CASSRGTEGLDSPLHF.

The chain has TRBV19 and TRBJ1-1, with 7 bases identical to TRBD1. The J segment lost 1 base and the V segment lost 0 bases, leaving 2 bases of the junction unmatched. This CDR3 is 15 amino acids long. Germline loops: CDR1 LNHDA, CDR2 SQIVND (reference sequence). The DNA for the CDR3 is TGTGCCAGTAGTATAGATACAGGGGCGAACACTGAAGCTTTCTTT. Translating gives CASSIDTGANTEAFF.

This clone was seen a few times. The genes are TRBV28 and TRBJ2-7; 13 positions agree with TRBD2. The CDR3 length is 15 residues. Germline loops: CDR1 MDHEN, CDR2 SYDVKM. Losses at the gene ends were 3 bases for V and 2 bases for J; bases not matched to a gene: 1. The CDR3 coding sequence is TGTGCCAGCAGTTTGGGACTAGCGGGAACCTACGAGCAGTACTTC. Protein: CASSLGLAGTYEQYF.

This chain connects TRBV5-4 to TRBJ2-5; TRBD1 might be the D (6 bases). This CDR3 is 16 amino acids long. In germline, CDR1 is SGHNT, CDR2 YYREEE (reference sequence). Trimming shortened V by 0 bases and J by 4 bases, and 16 bases separated the two germline ends. The CDR3 DNA is TGTGCCAGCAGCTTGGCCGGACAGATTCGAGGAGAGACCCAGTACTTC. Translating gives CASSLAGQIRGETQYF.

This chain connects TRBV5-1 to TRBJ2-1; no firm D call. Between the trimmed V and J ends, which lost 4 bases and 5 bases, there was a span of 13 bases. Looked up from germline, CDR1 is SGHRS and CDR2 is YFSETQ. The CDR3 loop spans 14 amino acids. CDR3 sequence: CASSHLLTNNEQFF. In DNA form, the CDR3 reads TGCGCCAGCAGCCACTTACTAACAAACAATGAGCAGTTCTTC.

V is TRBV7-9 and J is TRBJ2-1; tentative D call: TRBD1 (5 bases). There are 15 residues in the CDR3. Between the trimmed V and J ends, which lost 1 base and 4 bases, there was a span of 11 bases. Germline CDR1 reads SEHNR; CDR2 reads FQNEAQ (reference sequence). The CDR3 is CASSLGQSPYNEQFF. Written as DNA, the CDR3 is TGTGCCAGCAGCTTAGGACAGTCCCCTTACAATGAGCAGTTCTTC. Complete variable domain (other parts from reference TRBV7-9 and TRBJ2-1): DTGVSQNPRHKITKRGQNVTFRCDPISEHNRLYWYRQTLGQGPEFLTYFQNEAQLEKSRLLSDRFSAERPKGSFSTLEIQRTEQGDSAMYLCASSLGQSPYNEQFFGPGTRLTVL.

The V and J genes are TRBV7-8 and TRBJ1-1, with D unresolved. The CDR3 contains 17 residues. The V end was cut by 9 bases, the J end by 2 bases, with 25 bases between. CDR1 and CDR2 from the germline V gene are SGHVS and FQNEAQ. As DNA, the CDR3 is TGTGCCAGTAGTATCCAGGTGGGCGGGAAGGCCAACACTGAAGCTTTCTTT. Translated: CASSIQVGGKANTEAFF.

The chain uses TRBV4-3 and TRBJ1-1; TRBD1 aligns across 8 bases. The CDR3 is made up of 14 amino acids. J gave up 6 bases and V 1 base, and 4 bases lay outside the gene matches. From germline, CDR1 is LGHNA and CDR2 YSLEER. DNA for the CDR3: TGCGCCAGCAGCCAAGCAGGGGGCATTGCTGAAGCTTTCTTT. This encodes CASSQAGGIAEAFF.

The genes are TRBV13 and TRBJ2-7, with 7 bases identical to TRBD1. CDR1 PRHDT and CDR2 FYEKMQ come from the germline V gene (reference sequence). This CDR3 is 14 amino acids long. With V trimmed by 3 bases and J by 3 bases, 5 bases remained unmatched. CDR3 bases: TGTGCCAGCAGCTTCTTTGGGACAGACTACGAGCAGTACTTC. This codes for CASSFFGTDYEQYF.

This clone was seen a single time. This rearrangement joins TRBV5-1 to TRBJ2-1; 9 bases are a match to TRBD1. The CDR3 loop spans 15 amino acids. Trimming at V came to 4 bases and at J to 3 bases, leaving 5 bases not matched to a gene. Germline V lookup: CDR1 SGHRS, CDR2 YFSETQ. In DNA, the CDR3 is TGCGCCAGCAGCGGGGGACAGGGAAACTACAATGAGCAGTTCTTC. It translates to CASSGGQGNYNEQFF.

The chain carries TRBV28 and TRBJ2-7; D remains unclear. Germline V lookup: CDR1 MDHEN, CDR2 SYDVKM. V shed 4 bases and J shed 2 bases, with 3 bases lying between them. The CDR3 extends over 11 amino acids. For the CDR3, the DNA is TGTGCCAGCAGTTCCACCTACGAGCAGTACTTC. Translated, it gives CASSSTYEQYF.

The CDR3 sequence is CASSQTQGYHYEQYF. The DNA of the CDR3 is TGCGCCAGCAGCCAAACCCAGGGGTATCACTACGAGCAGTACTTC. The chain couples TRBV4-1 to TRBJ2-7, with a weak D call TRBD1 (6 bases). V was pared by 2 bases and J by 3 bases, with 14 bases between. Germline lookup yields CDR1 MGHRA and CDR2 YSYEKL. The CDR3 loop spans 15 amino acids.

The V gene is TRBV19, the J gene TRBJ1-2, with D possibly matching TRBD1 (5 bases). The CDR3 is made up of 16 amino acids. V was cut by 6 bases and J by 0 bases, with 17 bases left in between. Germline assignment: CDR1 LNHDA and CDR2 SQIVND (reference sequence). DNA of the CDR3: TGTGCCAGTAGCCATACTCGGGACTCAACTAACTATGGCTACACCTTC. Its protein is CASSHTRDSTNYGYTF.

V usage is TRBV7-4 and J usage is TRBJ1-3; no reliable D call. This CDR3 has 16 residues. V was cut by 2 bases and J by 1 base, with 12 bases left in between. Germline V gives CDR1 SGHVT, CDR2 SQSDAQ. DNA for the CDR3: TGTGCCAGCAGCTTAAGGTGGGCTCCTTCTGGAAACACCATATATTTT. It encodes CASSLRWAPSGNTIYF.

The gene calls are TRBV29-1 and TRBJ2-1; 11 bases are shared with TRBD2. The CDR3 length is 14 residues. Germline assignment: CDR1 SQVTM and CDR2 ANQGSEA. Losses at the gene ends were 4 bases for V and 4 bases for J; bases not matched to a gene: 3. In DNA form, the CDR3 reads TGCAGCGTTGCTACTAGCGGGAGTTACAATGAGCAGTTCTTC. It is translated as CSVATSGSYNEQFF.

The sample holds one count of this clone. The rearrangement links TRBV7-2 to TRBJ1-1; 9 bases match TRBD1. Losses at the gene ends were 0 bases for V and 1 base for J; bases not matched to a gene: 9. CDR1 is SGHTA, CDR2 FQGNSA, per germline. The CDR3 has 18 residues. CDR3 in DNA: TGTGCCAGCAGCTTAGCTTTCCTGGGACAGGGCGAGAACACTGAAGCTTTCTTT. Translating gives CASSLAFLGQGENTEAFF.

This chain links TRBV5-6 with TRBJ2-3; 13 bases match TRBD2. Germline V gene data show CDR1 as SGHDT and CDR2 as YYEEEE. The CDR3 runs to 15 residues. The V gene end was trimmed by 4 bases and the J gene end by 6 bases; junction bases not matched to a gene: 5. CDR3 residues: CASSILAGGPDTQYF. For the CDR3, the DNA is TGTGCCAGCAGCATACTAGCGGGGGGGCCCGATACGCAGTATTTT.

This rearrangement joins TRBV11-2 to TRBJ1-1; 7 bases agree with TRBD1. The V and J ends lost 5 bases and 3 bases, in that order; junction bases with no gene match: 0. CDR1 and CDR2 (germline): SGHAT, FQNNGV. CDR3 size: 12 residues. The CDR3 sequence: CASSGQDTEAFF. The CDR3 region has the DNA TGTGCCAGCAGCGGACAGGACACTGAAGCTTTCTTT.

This clone was counted between two and nine times. The rearrangement links TRBV10-3 to TRBJ1-4, with a possible D match to TRBD1 (5 bases). The CDR3 sequence is 12 residues long. Looked up from germline, CDR1 is ENHRY and CDR2 is SYGVKD. V was shortened by 6 bases and J by 5 bases, with 7 bases between the two germline ends. CDR3 in amino acids: CAISGQNEKLFF. CDR3 in DNA: TGTGCCATCAGCGGACAAAATGAAAAACTGTTTTTT.

The chain's CDR3 is CASSLSLAGQPFF. The DNA for the CDR3 is TGTGCCAGCAGCTTATCCCTAGCGGGACAGCCGTTCTTC. The rearrangement joins TRBV7-3 to TRBJ2-1, with TRBD2 identical over 9 bases. CDR3 length equals 13 residues. V dropped 2 bases and J dropped 15; count of bases not matched to a gene: 8. Germline CDR1 is SGHTA and CDR2 is FQGTGA. The full variable domain, rest sourced from reference TRBV7-3 and TRBJ2-1, is GAGVSQTPSNKVTEKGKYVELRCDPISGHTALYWYRQSLGQGPEFLIYFQGTGAADDSGLPNDRFFAVRPEGSVSTLKIQRTERGDSAVYLCASSLSLAGQPFFGPGTRLTVL.

The J gene is TRBJ2-2, the V gene TRBV19, with TRBD1 as a possible D gene (5 bases). Between the trimmed V and J ends, which lost 3 bases and 0 bases, there was a span of 14 bases. Germline assignment: CDR1 LNHDA and CDR2 SQIVND (reference sequence). The CDR3 is 17 amino acids. CDR3 loop: CASSILGQGANTGELFF. The CDR3, as DNA: TGTGCCAGTAGTATTTTAGGTCAAGGGGCGAACACCGGGGAGCTGTTTTTT.

This rearrangement joins TRBV5-1 to TRBJ2-2, with 16 bases fitting TRBD2. CDR3 length: 17 residues. V lost 4 bases and J lost 4; bases outside the gene matches: 4. Germline values: CDR1 SGHRS, CDR2 YFSETQ. CDR3 bases: TGCGCCAGCAGCGGGACTAGCGGGAGGGCCGGCACCGGGGAGCTGTTTTTT. It specifies CASSGTSGRAGTGELFF. Full variable domain (missing parts from reference TRBV5-1 and TRBJ2-2): KAGVTQTPRYLIKTRGQQVTLSCSPISGHRSVSWYQQTPGQGLQFLFEYFSETQRNKGNFPGRFSGRQFSNSRSEMNVSTLELGDSALYLCASSGTSGRAGTGELFFGEGSRLTVL.

The chain uses TRBV7-9 and TRBJ2-1, with 11 bases fitting TRBD2. The CDR3 is made up of 14 amino acids. V shed 5 bases, J shed 7 bases, and the junction held 4 bases outside the gene matches. Germline CDR1 is SEHNR and CDR2 is FQNEAQ (reference sequence). Here the CDR3 DNA reads TGTGCCAGCAGCCCTGGGACTAGCGGAAATGAGCAGTTCTTC. It yields the protein CASSPGTSGNEQFF. Full variable domain (remainder filled in from reference TRBV7-9 and TRBJ2-1): DTGVSQNPRHKITKRGQNVTFRCDPISEHNRLYWYRQTLGQGPEFLTYFQNEAQLEKSRLLSDRFSAERPKGSFSTLEIQRTEQGDSAMYLCASSPGTSGNEQFFGPGTRLTVL.

CDR3 loop: CASSSLAGVPYEQYF. The CDR3 DNA follows: TGCGCCAGCAGCTCACTAGCGGGGGTTCCCTACGAGCAGTACTTC. The genes are TRBV5-1 and TRBJ2-7; TRBD2 matches at 11 bases. Germline V CDR1 and CDR2: SGHRS, YFSETQ. CDR3 length: 15 amino acids. Trimming took 3 bases from V and 2 from J; bases not matched to a gene: 4.

A single count supports this clone. V is TRBV7-3 and J is TRBJ2-1, with D perhaps matching TRBD2 (6 bases). Germline CDR1 reads SGHTA; CDR2 reads FQGTGA. With 4 bases removed from V and 4 bases from J, the gap between germline ends came to 17 bases. The CDR3 runs to 16 residues. CDR3 coding DNA: TGTGCCAGCAGCTCGACTGGGGGGACCACTTACAATGAGCAGTTCTTC. It specifies CASSSTGGTTYNEQFF.

The chain has TRBV2 and TRBJ1-2; 8 bases agree with TRBD1. Losses at the gene ends were 5 bases for V and 8 bases for J; bases not matched to a gene: 7. Per the germline V gene, CDR1 is SNHLY and CDR2 is FYNNEI. This CDR3 contains 13 residues. Here the CDR3 DNA reads TGTGCCAGCAGTACAGGGGGGGGCGACGGCTACACCTTC. Translating it yields CASSTGGGDGYTF. Full variable domain (outside the CDR3, taken from reference TRBV2 and TRBJ1-2): EPEVTQTPSHQVTQMGQEVILRCVPISNHLYFYWYRQILGQKVEFLVSFYNNEISEKSEIFDDQFSVERPDGSNFTLKIRSTKLEDSAMYFCASSTGGGDGYTFGSGTRLTVV.